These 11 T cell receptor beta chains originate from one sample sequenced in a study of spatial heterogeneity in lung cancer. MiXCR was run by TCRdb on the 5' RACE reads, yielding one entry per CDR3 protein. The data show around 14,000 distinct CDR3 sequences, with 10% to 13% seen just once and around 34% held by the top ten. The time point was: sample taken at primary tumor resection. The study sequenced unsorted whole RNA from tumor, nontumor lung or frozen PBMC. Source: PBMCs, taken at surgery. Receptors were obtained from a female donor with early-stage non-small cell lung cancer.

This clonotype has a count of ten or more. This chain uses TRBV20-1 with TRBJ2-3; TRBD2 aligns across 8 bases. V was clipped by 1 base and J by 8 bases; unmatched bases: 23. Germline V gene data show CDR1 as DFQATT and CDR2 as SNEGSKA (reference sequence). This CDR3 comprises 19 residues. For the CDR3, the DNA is TGCAGTGCTAGAGCGTCACTTACTACAGCGGGGGCTCCCAGGGGTACGCAGTATTTT. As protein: CSARASLTTAGAPRGTQYF.

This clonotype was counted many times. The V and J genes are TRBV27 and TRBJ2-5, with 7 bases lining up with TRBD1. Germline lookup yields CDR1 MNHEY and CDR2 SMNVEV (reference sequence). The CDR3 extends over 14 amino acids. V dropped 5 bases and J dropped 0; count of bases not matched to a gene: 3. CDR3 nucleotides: TGTGCCAGCAGTGCGACAGGGAACCAAGAGACCCAGTACTTC. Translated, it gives CASSATGNQETQYF.

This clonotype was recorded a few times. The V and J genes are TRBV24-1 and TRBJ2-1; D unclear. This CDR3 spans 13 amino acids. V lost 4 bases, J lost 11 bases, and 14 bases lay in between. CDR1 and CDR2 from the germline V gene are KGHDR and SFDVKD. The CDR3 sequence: CATSDMGRSKQFF. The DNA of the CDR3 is TGTGCCACCAGTGACATGGGAAGATCTAAGCAGTTCTTC.

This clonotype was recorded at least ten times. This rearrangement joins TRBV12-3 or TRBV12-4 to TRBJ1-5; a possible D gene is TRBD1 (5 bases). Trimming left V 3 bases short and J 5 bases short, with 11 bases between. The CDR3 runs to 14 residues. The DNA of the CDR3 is TGTGCCAGCAGTTTGGGAGGGGCACATCAGCCCCAGCATTTT. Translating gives CASSLGGAHQPQHF.

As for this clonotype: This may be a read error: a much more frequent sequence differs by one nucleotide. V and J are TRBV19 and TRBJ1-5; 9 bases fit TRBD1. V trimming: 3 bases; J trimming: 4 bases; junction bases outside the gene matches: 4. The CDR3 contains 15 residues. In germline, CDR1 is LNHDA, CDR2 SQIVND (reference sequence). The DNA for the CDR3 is TGTGCCAGTAGTATCTGGACAGGGGCAAATCAGCCCCAGCATTTT. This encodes CASSIWTGANQPQHF. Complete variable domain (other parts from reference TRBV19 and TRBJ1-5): DGGITQSPKYLFRKEGQNVTLSCEQNLNHDAMYWYRQDPGQGLRLIYYSQIVNDFQKGDIAEGYSVSREKKESFPLTVTSAQKNPTAFYLCASSIWTGANQPQHFGDGTRLSIL.

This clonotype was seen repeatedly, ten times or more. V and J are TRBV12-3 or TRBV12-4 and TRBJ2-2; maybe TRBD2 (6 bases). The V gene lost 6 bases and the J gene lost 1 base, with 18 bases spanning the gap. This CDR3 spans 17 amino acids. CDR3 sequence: CASSRRWGDENTGELFF. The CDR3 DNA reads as TGTGCCAGCAGCCGACGGTGGGGGGATGAGAACACCGGGGAGCTGTTTTTT.

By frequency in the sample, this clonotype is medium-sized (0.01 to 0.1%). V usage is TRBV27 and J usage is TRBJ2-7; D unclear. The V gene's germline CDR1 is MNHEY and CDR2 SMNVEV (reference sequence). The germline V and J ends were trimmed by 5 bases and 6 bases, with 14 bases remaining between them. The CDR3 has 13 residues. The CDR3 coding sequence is TGTGCCAGCAGTCCCCGCCGTCCTGGCGAGCAGTACTTC. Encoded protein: CASSPRRPGEQYF.

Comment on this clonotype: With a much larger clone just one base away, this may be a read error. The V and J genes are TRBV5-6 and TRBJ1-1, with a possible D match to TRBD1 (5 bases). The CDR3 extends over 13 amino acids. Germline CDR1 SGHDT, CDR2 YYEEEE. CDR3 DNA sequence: TGTGTCAGCAGCAGGTGGGACGGTGGAGAACCTTTCTTT. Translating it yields CVSSRWDGGEPFF.

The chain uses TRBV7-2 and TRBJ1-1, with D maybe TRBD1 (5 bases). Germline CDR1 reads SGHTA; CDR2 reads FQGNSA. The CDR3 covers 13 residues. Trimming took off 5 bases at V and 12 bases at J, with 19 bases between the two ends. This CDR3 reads CASSQAGTWGSFF. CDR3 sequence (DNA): TGTGCCAGCAGCCAAGCCGGGACTTGGGGGTCTTTCTTT.

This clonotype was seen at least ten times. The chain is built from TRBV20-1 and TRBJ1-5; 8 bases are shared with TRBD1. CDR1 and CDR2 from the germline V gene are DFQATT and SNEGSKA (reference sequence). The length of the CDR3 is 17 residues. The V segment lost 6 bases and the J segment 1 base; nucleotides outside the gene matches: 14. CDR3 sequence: CSAHAIRTGISNQPQHF. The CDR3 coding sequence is TGCAGTGCCCACGCCATCCGGACAGGGATAAGCAATCAGCCCCAGCATTTT.

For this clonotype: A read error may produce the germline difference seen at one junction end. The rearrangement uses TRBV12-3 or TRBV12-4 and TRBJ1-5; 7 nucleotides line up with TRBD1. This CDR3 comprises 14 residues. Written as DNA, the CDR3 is TGTGTCAGCAGCAGGGGGACAAGGAATCAGCCCCAGCATTTT. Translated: CVSSRGTRNQPQHF.